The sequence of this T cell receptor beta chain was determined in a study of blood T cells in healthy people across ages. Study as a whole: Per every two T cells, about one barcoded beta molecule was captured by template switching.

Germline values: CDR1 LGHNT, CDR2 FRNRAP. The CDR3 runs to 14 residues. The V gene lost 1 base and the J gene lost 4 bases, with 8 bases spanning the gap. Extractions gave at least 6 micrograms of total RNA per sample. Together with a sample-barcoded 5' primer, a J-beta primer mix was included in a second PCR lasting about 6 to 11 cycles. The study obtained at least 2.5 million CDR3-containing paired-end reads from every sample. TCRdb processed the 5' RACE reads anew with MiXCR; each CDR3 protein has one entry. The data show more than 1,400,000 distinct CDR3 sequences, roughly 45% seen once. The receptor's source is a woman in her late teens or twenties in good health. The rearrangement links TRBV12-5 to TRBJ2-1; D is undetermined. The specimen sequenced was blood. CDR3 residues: CASGLGAGYNEQFF. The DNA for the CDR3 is TGTGCTAGTGGTTTGGGGGCAGGTTACAATGAGCAGTTCTTC.